The sequence of this T cell receptor (beta chain) was determined in a study of OX40 agonist ivuxolimab in advanced cancers. General study findings and limits: In the expanded peripheral T cells, antigen specificity was never determined. Low normalized T-cell clonal expansion was also seen in some nonresponders.

A few counts support this clone. Its antigen remains unidentified. The method was immunoSEQ multiplex PCR; TCRdb's version includes in-frame clones alone and lacks a portion of them. The sample lists tens of thousands of clones, 75% to 80% occurring once. Germline assignment: CDR1 MNHNS and CDR2 SASEGT. Trimming left V 3 bases short and J 3 bases short, with 13 bases between. The CDR3 is made up of 15 amino acids. Patients with a history of autoimmune disease or on systemic immunosuppression were excluded. Collection of blood occurred at baseline, at cycle 4 day 1, and at cycle 7 day 1. The material sequenced was CD4+ or CD8+ T cells sorted from blood, taken in a trial of the OX40 agonist ivuxolimab. The source is an adult with an advanced solid tumor such as melanoma, head and neck, liver or kidney cancer. The chain has TRBV6-1 and TRBJ2-3; possible D gene TRBD2, 6 bases. CDR3 DNA sequence: TGTGCCAGCAGTGACGGTAGCGGTGATACAGATACGCAGTATTTT. It encodes CASSDGSGDTDTQYF.